This TCR beta chain is from a study of Graves' ophthalmopathy and Graves' hyperthyroidism. Notes on the study in general: Researchers report that a 13-signature model separated ophthalmopathy from stable hyperthyroidism, posting about 91% sensitivity and less than 82% specificity.

This clonotype showed up just a few times. The antigen remains undetermined. V was shortened by 6 bases and J by 2 bases, with 8 bases between the two germline ends. The CDR3 is made up of 12 amino acids. Per the germline V gene, CDR1 is SNHLY and CDR2 is FYNNEI. Transcripts of RNA were the source for amplifying TCR beta CDR3 regions. HTBI-primed first-round RT-PCR preceded second-round multiplex PCR. TCRdb re-called the multiplex PCR reads with MiXCR, one entry per CDR3 protein. The top ten hold about 4.1% of the sample, which has about 590,000 distinct CDR3 sequences, 35% to 40% seen once. This TCR came from an adult man with Graves' hyperthyroidism. What was sequenced was peripheral blood or thyroid tissue (not recorded which). The chain combines TRBV2 with TRBJ2-7; unclear D gene. CDR3 in amino acids: CASRMGAYEQYF. The CDR3 DNA follows: TGTGCCAGCAGGATGGGCGCCTACGAGCAGTACTTC.